The text below deals with one T cell receptor beta chain. The antigen is unknown. The CDR3 length is 16 residues. Germline V gives CDR1 SGHTA, CDR2 FQGNSA. The ends were cut back, 4 bases at V and 1 base at J, with 13 bases in the middle. The entry originates in a study of cytomegalovirus exposure and HLA in healthy donors. Study results and caveats: Donors belonging to an Asian-associated ancestry cluster reportedly showed fewer N-insertions in productive TCRs than the 666-donor mean, according to what a later analysis found. Reportedly, HLA-A and HLA-B alleles of most subjects were accurately predicted from TCR beta. The later analysis indicated that the majority of CMV-associated TCR beta chains appeared HLA-restricted.

Primers: 60 Vbeta forward and 13 Jbeta reverse. Sequencing was performed with immunoSEQ multiplex PCR; in TCRdb, only in-frame clones are kept and a portion is missing. The sample includes over 150,000 clones, 85% of them seen just once. This receptor was identified in a boy aged 2 to 10 in good health and CMV-seronegative. The V and J genes are TRBV7-2 and TRBJ1-4; TRBD1 is a possible D gene (5 bases). Sequenced material: PBMCs. In DNA form, the CDR3 reads TGTGCCAGCAGCTCGTATGGGGCTGAAACTAATGAAAAACTGTTTTTT. Translated: CASSSYGAETNEKLFF.